The 27 T cell receptor beta chains listed next were all sequenced from one sample in a study of blood T cell repertoires in COVID-19. Method: immunoSEQ multiplex PCR; TCRdb's copy keeps in-frame clones and lacks some. Counted here are roughly 53,000 clones, 70% to 90% occurring once; the ten biggest clones make up approximately 14%. The sequenced sample was peripheral blood. All receptors come from a human donor in a cohort sampled during active COVID-19.

This clone was detected a few times. The gene calls are TRBV5-5 and TRBJ2-5; D may be TRBD2 (5 bases). The CDR3 consists of 15 residues. Germline-derived CDR1 and CDR2 are SGHKS and YYEKEE (reference sequence). Deletions cut 1 base from V and 5 bases from J, with 15 bases between. The CDR3 bases are TGTGCCAGCAGCTTGACGCGGGCGTCAAGGGAGACCCAGTACTTC. Amino acid sequence: CASSLTRASRETQYF.

This chain uses TRBV6-4 with TRBJ1-5, with a possible D match to TRBD1 (5 bases). The CDR3 is 15 amino acids. Germline V gives CDR1 MRHNA, CDR2 SNTAGT. V was cut by 3 bases and J by 7 bases, with 16 bases left in between. The CDR3 nucleotides read TGTGCCAGCAGTGATCCAAGACAGCATAAGCAGCCCCAGCATTTT. It translates to CASSDPRQHKQPQHF.

The chain carries TRBV5-4 and TRBJ1-1; D call uncertain. Germline assignment: CDR1 SGHNT and CDR2 YYREEE (reference sequence). Trimming stripped 0 bases from V and 2 bases from J, with 8 bases between. This CDR3 contains 14 residues. CDR3 sequence (DNA): TGTGCCAGCAGCTTGGTCGGAGATAACACTGAAGCTTTCTTT. Its protein is CASSLVGDNTEAFF.

The V and J genes are TRBV21-1 and TRBJ1-1; the table's D call, TRBD1, has no DNA check behind it. TRBV21-1 is reported as a pseudogene. The CDR3 runs to 16 residues. The CDR3: CASSLTEPFVCSCPFF. Here the CDR3 DNA reads TGTGCCAGCAGCTTAACAGAGCCCTTCGTGTGTTCTTGTCCTTTCTTT.

V gene TRBV2 combines with J gene TRBJ2-1; 7 bases are a match to TRBD1. The CDR3 totals 13 residues. V was pared by 6 bases and J by 12 bases, with 11 bases of the junction left unmatched. Germline assignment: CDR1 SNHLY and CDR2 FYNNEI. The CDR3 coding sequence is TGTGCCAGCAGGACGACAGGGCCACCGGGGCAGTTCTTC. Translation gives CASRTTGPPGQFF. The full variable domain, its missing parts supplied by reference TRBV2 and TRBJ2-1, is EPEVTQTPSHQVTQMGQEVILRCVPISNHLYFYWYRQILGQKVEFLVSFYNNEISEKSEIFDDQFSVERPDGSNFTLKIRSTKLEDSAMYFCASRTTGPPGQFFGPGTRLTVL.

The rearrangement links TRBV27 to TRBJ1-1, with D unclear. Germline loops: CDR1 MNHEY, CDR2 SMNVEV (reference sequence). The CDR3 is 15 residues long. The germline V and J ends were trimmed by 6 bases and 2 bases, with 16 bases remaining between them. The CDR3 bases are TGTGCCAGCAGATACGACACGGCAGCAAACACTGAAGCTTTCTTT. Its protein is CASRYDTAANTEAFF.

J is TRBJ2-1 and V is TRBV5-1; TRBD1 matches at 7 bases. CDR3 size: 14 residues. The V gene end was trimmed by 2 bases and the J gene end by 5 bases; junction bases not matched to a gene: 4. From germline, CDR1 is SGHRS and CDR2 YFSETQ. In nucleotides, the CDR3 is TGCGCCAGCAGCTTAGGGGGCTCGGACAATGAGCAGTTCTTC. Amino acid sequence: CASSLGGSDNEQFF.

This clone is judged medium-sized (0.01 to 0.1%). This chain uses TRBV23-1 with TRBJ1-1, with D possibly being TRBD1 (5 bases). TRBV23-1 falls under the ORF class, with uncertain function. V lost 2 bases and J 7 bases, leaving 26 bases between the germline ends. The CDR3 loop spans 18 amino acids. The chain's CDR3 is CASSQIPRPRQGALEAFF. CDR3 DNA sequence: TGCGCCAGCAGTCAAATACCCCGTCCTCGCCAGGGCGCACTTGAAGCTTTCTTT.

V and J are TRBV18 and TRBJ1-1; a possible D gene is TRBD1 (5 bases). The CDR3 totals 15 residues. CDR1 is KGHSH and CDR2 is LQKENI in the germline V gene. V gave up 4 bases and J gave up 5 bases, with 17 bases separating them. CDR3 coding DNA: TGTGCCAGCTCACTAGTCACGTCCAGGGAAACTGAAGCTTTCTTT. This sequence encodes CASSLVTSRETEAFF.

CDR3 nucleotides: TGTGCCAGCAGTGCCGACAGAAAGAACACCGGGGAGCTGTTTTTT. It is translated as CASSADRKNTGELFF. The chain carries TRBV6-2 or TRBV6-3 and TRBJ2-2; D perhaps matches TRBD1 (5 bases). Germline V gene lookup returns CDR1 MNHEY and CDR2 SVGEGT. V lost 5 bases and J lost 1, with 11 bases in between. The CDR3 is made up of 15 amino acids.

The V and J genes are TRBV5-6 and TRBJ1-3; D not resolved. This CDR3 has 18 amino acids. The germline V gene has CDR1 SGHDT and CDR2 YYEEEE. Trimming stripped 4 bases from V and 0 bases from J, with 20 bases between. The CDR3: CASSGGASLALSGNTIYF. Here the CDR3 DNA reads TGTGCCAGCAGCGGTGGAGCCTCGCTAGCCCTCTCTGGAAACACCATATATTTT. The whole variable domain, remainder taken from reference TRBV5-6 and TRBJ1-3, is DAGVTQSPTHLIKTRGQQVTLRCSPKSGHDTVSWYQQALGQGPQFIFQYYEEEERQRGNFPDRFSGHQFPNYSSELNVNALLLGDSALYLCASSGGASLALSGNTIYFGEGSWLTVV.

This chain joins TRBV6-6 and TRBJ2-7; 8 bases agree with TRBD2. Germline CDR1 and CDR2: MNHNY and SVGAGI (reference sequence). With 3 bases clipped from V and 3 bases from J, the junction kept 4 bases outside the gene matches. The CDR3 covers 14 residues. As DNA, the CDR3 is TGTGCCAGCAGTTATAAGGGACTAGGCTACGAGCAGTACTTC. Translated: CASSYKGLGYEQYF.

The chain has TRBV29-1 and TRBJ2-3; D uncertain. The germline gives CDR1 SQVTM, CDR2 ANQGSEA. The CDR3 extends over 13 amino acids. V was cut by 2 bases and J by 0 bases, with 6 bases left in between. The CDR3 coding sequence is TGCAGCGTTGAACCGACTAGCACAGATACGCAGTATTTT. It specifies CSVEPTSTDTQYF.

J is TRBJ1-6 and V is TRBV19; 7 bases fit TRBD1. The ends lost 6 bases at V and 0 bases at J; junction bases unmatched: 17. The germline gives CDR1 LNHDA, CDR2 SQIVND (reference sequence). This CDR3 has 20 amino acids. DNA for the CDR3: TGTGCCAGTAGGGGTACCCTGGGACAGCGAAGAAGCTCCTATAATTCACCCCTCCACTTT. Translation: CASRGTLGQRRSSYNSPLHF.

The chain joins TRBV4-1 to TRBJ1-1; tentative D call: TRBD1 (5 bases). The germline CDR1 and CDR2 sequences are MGHRA and YSYEKL. Trimming pared 5 bases from V and 8 bases from J, leaving 21 bases between. CDR3 length: 15 amino acids. This chain's CDR3 is CASSSATGRGPEAFF. DNA for the CDR3: TGCGCCAGCAGCTCGGCGACGGGGAGGGGACCCGAAGCTTTCTTT.

The gene calls are TRBV3-1 (or the pseudogene TRBV3-2) and TRBJ2-2; 9 bases fit TRBD2. The V gene's germline CDR1 is LGHDT and CDR2 YNNKEL (reference sequence). V dropped 1 base and J dropped 9; count of bases not matched to a gene: 15. This CDR3 has 18 residues. The CDR3 sequence: CASSQGIRGAGGPRELFF. The CDR3 nucleotides are TGTGCCAGCAGCCAAGGGATCAGAGGGGCGGGGGGGCCCCGGGAGCTGTTTTTT.

The chain is built from TRBV7-2 and TRBJ2-7; 8 bases are shared with TRBD2. CDR1 and CDR2 from the germline V gene are SGHTA and FQGNSA. Trimming cost V 9 bases and J 2 bases; bases outside gene matches: 9. There are 14 residues in the CDR3. CDR3 DNA: TGTGCCAGTGGCCCGGGGGGGTTTACCTACGAGCAGTACTTC. It specifies CASGPGGFTYEQYF.

J is TRBJ2-1 and V is TRBV29-1; TRBD2 aligns across 7 bases. With 1 base clipped from V and 0 bases from J, the junction kept 6 bases outside the gene matches. Germline V CDR1 and CDR2: SQVTM, ANQGSEA. The CDR3 runs 16 residues. CDR3 DNA: TGCAGCGTTGAAGGTTTCGGGGGGAGCTCCTACAATGAGCAGTTCTTC. This sequence encodes CSVEGFGGSSYNEQFF.

The chain joins TRBV3-1 (or the pseudogene TRBV3-2) to TRBJ2-7; tentative D call: TRBD1 (5 bases). The germline V gene encodes CDR1 LGHDT and CDR2 YNNKEL (reference sequence). The CDR3 consists of 15 residues. The V and J ends lost 3 bases and 0 bases respectively, with 12 bases between them. The CDR3 loop is CASSQYRQSSYEQYF. The CDR3 DNA is TGTGCCAGCAGCCAGTACAGGCAAAGCTCCTACGAGCAGTACTTC.

J is TRBJ2-5 and V is TRBV2; weak D call: TRBD2 (7 bases). Between the trimmed V and J ends, which lost 6 bases and 2 bases, there was a span of 13 bases. Germline CDR1 reads SNHLY; CDR2 reads FYNNEI. The CDR3 is 14 residues long. The CDR3 nucleotides read TGTGCCAGCAGGGCGGCGGGGGCGCAAGAGACCCAGTACTTC. It translates to CASRAAGAQETQYF.

The V and J genes are TRBV19 and TRBJ1-5, with D perhaps TRBD1 (6 bases). V gave up 3 bases and J gave up 6 bases, with 15 bases separating them. This CDR3 contains 15 residues. Per germline, CDR1 LNHDA and CDR2 SQIVND (reference sequence). Here the CDR3 reads CASSIPTLGAQPQHF. CDR3 bases: TGTGCCAGTAGTATCCCAACCCTGGGGGCTCAGCCCCAGCATTTT.

The genes are TRBV19 and TRBJ2-5, with TRBD1 matching over 9 bases. The CDR3 runs to 13 residues. Germline assignment: CDR1 LNHDA and CDR2 SQIVND (reference sequence). Germline trimming cut 10 bases from V and 5 bases from J; bases unmatched to any gene: 8. For the CDR3, the DNA is TGTGCCACCCTCGGACAGGGGTCGGAGACCCAGTACTTC. This encodes CATLGQGSETQYF.

The V call is TRBV3-1 (or the pseudogene TRBV3-2), the J call TRBJ2-1; TRBD2 aligns across 11 bases. The CDR3 runs 15 residues. CDR1 and CDR2 (germline): LGHDT, YNNKEL (reference sequence). V was pared by 4 bases and J by 3 bases, with 2 bases of the junction left unmatched. CDR3 sequence (DNA): TGTGCCAGCAGCCCCGGGACTAGCGGCTACAATGAGCAGTTCTTC. Protein: CASSPGTSGYNEQFF.

The rearrangement uses TRBV7-2 and TRBJ2-1; TRBD2 matches at 10 bases. V gave up 2 bases and J gave up 3 bases; unmatched junction bases: 1. The CDR3 has 15 residues. Germline V gene data show CDR1 as SGHTA and CDR2 as FQGNSA. The CDR3 DNA reads as TGTGCCAGCAGCTTATTAGCGGGAGGCTACAATGAGCAGTTCTTC. Protein sequence: CASSLLAGGYNEQFF.

In DNA form, the CDR3 reads TGTGCCAGCAGGGGGCAGATGAACACTGAAGCTTTCTTT. Translation: CASRGQMNTEAFF. The chain uses TRBV6-6 and TRBJ1-1; D perhaps matches TRBD1 (5 bases). The CDR3 sequence is 13 residues long. The germline V and J ends were trimmed by 6 bases and 0 bases, with 8 bases remaining between them. Germline V gives CDR1 MNHNY, CDR2 SVGAGI (reference sequence).

This rearrangement joins TRBV29-1 to TRBJ1-1, with D possibly being TRBD1 (5 bases). The germline gives CDR1 SQVTM, CDR2 ANQGSEA. This CDR3 spans 13 amino acids. Trimming removed 4 bases at V and 4 bases at J, with 13 bases between. CDR3 bases: TGCAGCGTTGTAGGGACTTGGGGCACTGAAGCTTTCTTT. Amino acid sequence: CSVVGTWGTEAFF.

The J gene is TRBJ2-1, the V gene TRBV28; possibly TRBD2 for D (6 bases). V was clipped by 5 bases and J by 5 bases, with 19 bases between them. Germline V gene sequence: CDR1 MDHEN, CDR2 SYDVKM. This CDR3 has 16 residues. CDR3 amino acids: CASSPQRLVQNNEQFF. Written as DNA, the CDR3 is TGTGCCAGCAGTCCCCAAAGACTAGTTCAAAACAATGAGCAGTTCTTC.